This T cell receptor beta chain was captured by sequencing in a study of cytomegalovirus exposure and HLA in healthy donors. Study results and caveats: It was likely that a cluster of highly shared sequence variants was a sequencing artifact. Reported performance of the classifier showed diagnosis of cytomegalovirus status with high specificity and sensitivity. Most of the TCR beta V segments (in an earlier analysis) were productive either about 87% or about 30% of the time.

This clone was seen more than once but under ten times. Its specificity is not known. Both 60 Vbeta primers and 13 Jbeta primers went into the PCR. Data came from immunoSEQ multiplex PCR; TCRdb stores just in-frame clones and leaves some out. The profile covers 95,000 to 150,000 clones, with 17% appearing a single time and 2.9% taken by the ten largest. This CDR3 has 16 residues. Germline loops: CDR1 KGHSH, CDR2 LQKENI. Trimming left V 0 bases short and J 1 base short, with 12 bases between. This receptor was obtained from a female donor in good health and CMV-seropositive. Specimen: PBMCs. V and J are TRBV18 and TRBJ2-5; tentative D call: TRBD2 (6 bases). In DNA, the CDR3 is TGTGCCAGCTCACCACCCCGGGGTAGCGGCCAAGAGACCCAGTACTTC. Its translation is CASSPPRGSGQETQYF.